This T cell receptor (beta chain) was profiled in a study of T-cell memory formation after mild COVID-19. Germline CDR1 reads MRHNA; CDR2 reads SNTAGT. CDR3 length: 15 residues. J was trimmed by 8 bases and V by 4 bases; bases with no gene match: 8. In this sample, this clonotype turned up a few times. Researchers used 5'RACE with constant-segment primers to make TCR alpha and TCR beta cDNA libraries that carry sample barcodes and UMIs. TCRdb recomputed calls from the 5' RACE reads with MiXCR, one row per CDR3 protein. The sample holds about 600,000 distinct CDR3 sequences, about a fifth seen once. The chain employs TRBV6-4 and TRBJ2-1; TRBD1 agrees at 10 bases. The sample consisted of PBMCs or a T cell subset sorted from them (not recorded which). The receptor comes from an adult woman who had mild COVID-19 (a few samples of this study predate the infection). Cell type and time point are not known. The CDR3 region is CASSGGQGPGDEQFF. Here the CDR3 DNA reads TGTGCCAGCAGTGGGGGACAGGGGCCAGGGGATGAGCAGTTCTTC.